The 20 T cell receptor beta chains below all came from one sample that was sequenced in a study of OX40 agonist ivuxolimab in advanced cancers. Here immunoSEQ multiplex PCR was the method, and the copy in TCRdb shows in-frame clones only, minus some. The table includes roughly 49,000 clones, about 87% detected once. Here the sequenced sample was CD4+ or CD8+ T cells sorted from blood, taken in a trial of the OX40 agonist ivuxolimab. All receptors derive from an adult with an advanced solid tumor such as melanoma, head and neck, liver or kidney cancer.

The chain couples TRBV4-1 to TRBJ2-5, with 7 positions matching TRBD2. The germline V gene has CDR1 MGHRA and CDR2 YSYEKL. After removal of 5 bases from V and 2 bases from J, the junction contained 5 bases not matched to a gene. This CDR3 has 14 amino acids. The CDR3 spells CASSSSGKQETQYF. Here the CDR3 DNA reads TGCGCCAGCAGCTCAAGCGGGAAACAAGAGACCCAGTACTTC.

The chain uses TRBV30 and TRBJ2-5; D possibly corresponds to TRBD2 (6 bases). Per germline, CDR1 GTSNPN and CDR2 SVGIG (reference sequence). With 1 base removed from V and 1 base from J, the gap between germline ends came to 10 bases. The CDR3 totals 14 residues. The CDR3: CAWSATSSQETQYF. Written as DNA, the CDR3 is TGTGCCTGGAGTGCAACTAGCAGCCAAGAGACCCAGTACTTC.

This rearrangement joins TRBV19 to TRBJ1-2; no reliable D call. The CDR3 is 12 amino acids. V was shortened by 7 bases and J by 5 bases, with 11 bases between the two germline ends. Germline loops: CDR1 LNHDA, CDR2 SQIVND (reference sequence). This CDR3 reads CASKKDQYGYTF. DNA of the CDR3: TGTGCCAGTAAGAAAGACCAGTATGGCTACACCTTC.

V and J are TRBV9 and TRBJ2-2, with D tentatively TRBD1 or TRBD2 (6 bases each). This CDR3 is built from 17 residues. CDR1 is SGDLS, CDR2 YYNGEE, per germline. V dropped 0 bases and J dropped 2 bases, with 14 bases sitting between them. The CDR3 loop reads CASSVGRGVPNTGELFF. CDR3 bases: TGTGCCAGCAGCGTAGGGAGGGGGGTCCCTAACACCGGGGAGCTGTTTTTT.

The chain joins TRBV28 to TRBJ2-3; 7 bases match TRBD2. Trimming at V came to 3 bases and at J to 5 bases, leaving 8 bases not matched to a gene. The germline CDR1 and CDR2 sequences are MDHEN and SYDVKM. The CDR3 sequence is 15 residues long. CDR3: CASSLRERNLDTQYF. CDR3 bases: TGTGCCAGCAGTTTGCGGGAGCGGAACTTAGATACGCAGTATTTT.

The chain is built from TRBV2 and TRBJ1-3; 11 nucleotides agree with TRBD1. CDR3 length equals 17 residues. Per the germline V gene, CDR1 is SNHLY and CDR2 is FYNNEI. Trimming cost V 1 base and J 3 bases; bases outside gene matches: 5. CDR3: CASSEVWTGGFGNTIYF. DNA of the CDR3: TGTGCCAGCAGTGAAGTATGGACAGGGGGCTTTGGAAACACCATATATTTT.

The chain has TRBV11-3 and TRBJ2-7; 9 bases fit TRBD2. V lost 5 bases and J lost 2; bases outside the gene matches: 7. Germline CDR1 reads SGHNT; CDR2 reads YENEEA. This CDR3 spans 15 amino acids. The CDR3 DNA reads TGTGCCAGCAGCCTTATAGCGGGAGAGACCTACGAGCAGTACTTC. It is translated as CASSLIAGETYEQYF.

V and J are TRBV5-5 and TRBJ1-2, with D uncertain. This CDR3 spans 14 amino acids. CDR1 and CDR2 from the germline V gene are SGHKS and YYEKEE (reference sequence). Trimming shortened V by 2 bases and J by 2 bases, and 10 bases separated the two germline ends. CDR3: CASSLGLENYGYTF. The CDR3 nucleotides read TGTGCCAGCAGCTTAGGTTTGGAGAACTATGGCTACACCTTC.

V and J are TRBV19 and TRBJ2-5, with D maybe TRBD1 (5 bases). CDR1 and CDR2 (germline): LNHDA, SQIVND (reference sequence). V was shortened by 6 bases and J by 1 base, with 12 bases between the two germline ends. The CDR3 runs to 14 residues. The CDR3, as DNA: TGTGCCAGTAGCCTCCGAGACAGCCAAGAGACCCAGTACTTC. It encodes CASSLRDSQETQYF.

This chain links TRBV6-6 with TRBJ1-1, with 7 bases lining up with TRBD1. With V trimmed by 6 bases and J by 0 bases, 7 bases remained unmatched. This CDR3 region has 15 residues. In germline, CDR1 is MNHNY, CDR2 SVGAGI (reference sequence). CDR3 DNA: TGTGCCAGCAGGTTGGACAGGTCTTTGAACACTGAAGCTTTCTTT. Amino acid sequence: CASRLDRSLNTEAFF.

The CDR3 DNA follows: TGTGCCAGCAGCGTTAGCGGGGGGGTTCTTAGCACAGATACGCAGTATTTT. Amino acids: CASSVSGGVLSTDTQYF. The chain employs TRBV9 and TRBJ2-3; 11 bases align to TRBD2. V shed 2 bases and J 0 bases; nucleotides not matched to a gene: 5. The CDR3 has 17 amino acids. Per germline, CDR1 SGDLS and CDR2 YYNGEE.

The gene calls are TRBV6-5 and TRBJ2-5; D perhaps matches TRBD2 (7 bases). This CDR3 contains 15 residues. The germline V and J ends were trimmed by 0 bases and 2 bases, with 10 bases remaining between them. Germline V gives CDR1 MNHEY, CDR2 SVGAGI. The DNA for the CDR3 is TGTGCCAGCAGTTACTCGGCGGGGGCTCAAGAGACCCAGTACTTC. This gives the protein CASSYSAGAQETQYF.

The genes are TRBV27 and TRBJ2-5; 10 bases align to TRBD1. The CDR3 spans 14 residues. With V trimmed by 5 bases and J by 1 base, 1 base remained unmatched. The germline gives CDR1 MNHEY, CDR2 SMNVEV (reference sequence). CDR3 sequence (DNA): TGTGCCAGCAGTCGGACAGGGGGCCAAGAGACCCAGTACTTC. Protein product: CASSRTGGQETQYF.

This chain joins TRBV6-5 and TRBJ1-1; possibly TRBD1 for D (6 bases). CDR1 and CDR2 (germline): MNHEY, SVGAGI. With 1 base removed from V and 0 bases from J, the gap between germline ends came to 12 bases. The length of the CDR3 is 16 residues. The CDR3 reads CASSYYHRALNTEAFF. The CDR3 coding sequence is TGTGCCAGCAGTTACTACCACAGGGCTCTGAACACTGAAGCTTTCTTT.

This chain uses TRBV19 with TRBJ1-2, with a weak D call TRBD1 (5 bases). Germline loops: CDR1 LNHDA, CDR2 SQIVND (reference sequence). V dropped 4 bases and J dropped 6 bases, with 15 bases sitting between them. The CDR3 has 14 amino acids. The CDR3: CASSTLGTANGYTF. The CDR3 DNA sequence: TGTGCCAGTAGTACCCTAGGGACGGCTAATGGCTACACCTTC.

The chain joins TRBV5-1 to TRBJ2-2, with 10 bases fitting TRBD2. V gave up 4 bases and J gave up 6 bases; unmatched junction bases: 9. Germline CDR1 reads SGHRS; CDR2 reads YFSETQ. The CDR3 runs to 16 residues. The CDR3 is CASSPILAGGAGELFF. The DNA for the CDR3 is TGCGCCAGCAGCCCAATTTTAGCGGGGGGAGCCGGGGAGCTGTTTTTT.

The chain employs TRBV5-6 and TRBJ1-2; TRBD1 is a possible D gene (5 bases). CDR3 length equals 14 residues. Trimming removed 0 bases from V and 3 bases from J, with 9 bases in between. CDR1 and CDR2 from the germline V gene are SGHDT and YYEEEE. The DNA of the CDR3 is TGTGCCAGCAGCTTGGACGGGGGGGACTATGGCTACACCTTC. As protein: CASSLDGGDYGYTF.

The rearrangement uses TRBV4-2 and TRBJ2-1, with TRBD2 matching over 13 bases. Germline lookup yields CDR1 LGHNA and CDR2 YNFKEQ. Trimming cost V 1 base and J 9 bases; bases outside gene matches: 6. This CDR3 is 16 amino acids long. Here the CDR3 reads CASSQGLGLAGVEQFF. In nucleotides, the CDR3 is TGTGCCAGCAGCCAAGGGCTAGGACTAGCGGGAGTTGAGCAGTTCTTC.

This clone was observed a single time. This chain connects TRBV19 to TRBJ2-1; 8 bases line up with TRBD2. The CDR3 runs 16 residues. Germline V gene sequence: CDR1 LNHDA, CDR2 SQIVND (reference sequence). J gave up 5 bases and V 1 base, and 7 bases lay outside the gene matches. Written as DNA, the CDR3 is TGTGCCAGTAGTATAGGTTTGCGGGAGGTGAACAATGAGCAGTTCTTC. Translated, it gives CASSIGLREVNNEQFF.

This chain joins TRBV9 and TRBJ2-3, with D possibly matching TRBD2 (5 bases). Trimming shortened V by 2 bases and J by 6 bases, and 10 bases separated the two germline ends. This CDR3 contains 13 residues. Germline V gives CDR1 SGDLS, CDR2 YYNGEE. Written as DNA, the CDR3 is TGTGCCAGCAGCGTCGGACTCCCGGATACGCAGTATTTT. Translation gives CASSVGLPDTQYF.